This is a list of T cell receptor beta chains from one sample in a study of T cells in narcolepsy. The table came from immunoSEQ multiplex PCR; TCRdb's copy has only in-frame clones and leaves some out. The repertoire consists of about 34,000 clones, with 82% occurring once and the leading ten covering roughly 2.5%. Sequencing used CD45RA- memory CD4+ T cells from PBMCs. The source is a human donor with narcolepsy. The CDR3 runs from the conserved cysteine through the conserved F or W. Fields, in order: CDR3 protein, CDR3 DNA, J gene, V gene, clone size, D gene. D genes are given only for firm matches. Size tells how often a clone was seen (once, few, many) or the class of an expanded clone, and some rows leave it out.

CDR3aa: CAISESTGGRGAGEAFF; CDR3nt: TGTGCCATCAGTGAGTCAACAGGGGGAAGGGGCGCAGGTGAAGCTTTCTTT; j_gene: TRBJ1-1; v_gene: TRBV10-3; abundance: NA; d_gene: TRBD1
CDR3aa: CASSLELLGAGVGAFF; CDR3nt: TGTGCCAGCAGCTTAGAACTTCTGGGGGCTGGGGTTGGAGCTTTCTTT; j_gene: TRBJ1-1; v_gene: TRBV11-2; abundance: NA; d_gene: NA
CDR3aa: CASSPQSGTGGSGNTIYF; CDR3nt: TGCGCCAGCAGCCCACAAAGCGGGACAGGGGGAAGTGGAAACACCATATATTTT; j_gene: TRBJ1-3; v_gene: TRBV4-3; abundance: NA; d_gene: TRBD1
CDR3aa: CASRISTSGLDTQYF; CDR3nt: TGTGCCAGCAGAATTTCGACTAGCGGGCTTGATACGCAGTATTTT; j_gene: TRBJ2-3; v_gene: TRBV4-2; abundance: once; d_gene: TRBD2
CDR3aa: CASSTPRASGEKLFF; CDR3nt: TGTGCCAGCTCGACCCCGCGGGCCTCTGGAGAAAAACTGTTTTTT; j_gene: TRBJ1-4; v_gene: TRBV6-1; abundance: few; d_gene: NA
CDR3aa: CASSLWAGRTDTQYF; CDR3nt: TGCGCCAGCAGCTTGTGGGCAGGGCGCACAGATACGCAGTATTTT; j_gene: TRBJ2-3; v_gene: TRBV5-1; abundance: NA; d_gene: NA
CDR3aa: CASSLRASGYGYTF; CDR3nt: TGTGCCAGCAGCTTAAGGGCCTCCGGCTATGGCTACACCTTC; j_gene: TRBJ1-2; v_gene: TRBV5-6; abundance: NA; d_gene: NA
CDR3aa: CASSEIGTVYEQYF; CDR3nt: TGTGCCAGCTCAGAGATAGGGACCGTCTACGAGCAGTACTTC; j_gene: TRBJ2-7; v_gene: TRBV18; abundance: NA; d_gene: NA
CDR3aa: CASSQLTVTNYGYTF; CDR3nt: TGCGCCAGCAGCCAATTGACGGTTACTAACTATGGCTACACCTTC; j_gene: TRBJ1-2; v_gene: TRBV4-1; abundance: NA; d_gene: NA
CDR3aa: CASTQGFNEQFF; CDR3nt: TGTGCCAGCACCCAAGGGTTTAATGAGCAGTTCTTC; j_gene: TRBJ2-1; v_gene: TRBV5-5; abundance: once; d_gene: NA
CDR3aa: CASKGGQGSVGDYNEQFF; CDR3nt: TGCGCCAGCAAGGGAGGACAGGGTAGCGTTGGGGACTACAATGAGCAGTTCTTC; j_gene: TRBJ2-1; v_gene: TRBV5-1; abundance: NA; d_gene: TRBD1
CDR3aa: CASSLTGGEVETQYF; CDR3nt: TGCGCCAGCAGCTTGACGGGGGGCGAGGTAGAGACCCAGTACTTC; j_gene: TRBJ2-5; v_gene: TRBV5-1; abundance: NA; d_gene: NA
CDR3aa: CASSESGDWPFEKLFF; CDR3nt: TGCGCCAGCAGTGAGTCGGGGGACTGGCCTTTCGAAAAACTGTTTTTT; j_gene: TRBJ1-4; v_gene: TRBV10-1; abundance: NA; d_gene: NA
CDR3aa: CASRPPGQPYNEQFF; CDR3nt: TGTGCCAGCAGACCCCCGGGACAGCCTTACAATGAGCAGTTCTTC; j_gene: TRBJ2-1; v_gene: TRBV11-2; abundance: NA; d_gene: TRBD1
CDR3aa: CASSLGGSLARSSYEQYF; CDR3nt: TGTGCCAGCAGCTTAGGAGGGAGCCTAGCGAGGAGCTCCTACGAGCAGTACTTC; j_gene: TRBJ2-7; v_gene: TRBV7-2; abundance: NA; d_gene: NA
CDR3aa: CASSENRDGGEQYF; CDR3nt: TGTGCCAGCAGTGAAAATAGGGACGGGGGCGAGCAGTACTTC; j_gene: TRBJ2-7; v_gene: TRBV25-1; abundance: NA; d_gene: NA
CDR3aa: CASSLDRTGSGYTF; CDR3nt: TGTGCCAGCAGCTTAGACCGGACAGGGAGCGGCTACACCTTC; j_gene: TRBJ1-2; v_gene: TRBV7-2; abundance: few; d_gene: TRBD1
CDR3aa: CASSPPVLQVAGYTF; CDR3nt: TGTGCCAGCTCACCACCCGTGCTACAGGTCGCTGGCTACACCTTC; j_gene: TRBJ1-2; v_gene: TRBV18; abundance: NA; d_gene: NA
CDR3aa: CASSPDLWNSYEQYF; CDR3nt: TGTGCCAGCAGCCCAGACCTCTGGAACTCCTACGAGCAGTACTTC; j_gene: TRBJ2-7; v_gene: TRBV6-1; abundance: once; d_gene: NA
CDR3aa: CASSYSLGRNTEAFF; CDR3nt: TGTGCCAGCAGTTACTCGCTGGGCAGGAACACTGAAGCTTTCTTT; j_gene: TRBJ1-1; v_gene: TRBV6-5; abundance: NA; d_gene: NA
CDR3aa: CASRSGGMSRGEQYF; CDR3nt: TGTGCCAGCAGGTCTGGTGGGATGTCCCGTGGAGAGCAGTACTTC; j_gene: TRBJ2-7; v_gene: TRBV28; abundance: NA; d_gene: NA
CDR3aa: CASSLTFTGELFF; CDR3nt: TGTGCCAGCAGTTTAACTTTCACCGGGGAGCTGTTTTTT; j_gene: TRBJ2-2; v_gene: TRBV27; abundance: NA; d_gene: NA
CDR3aa: CANRARGTQPQHF; CDR3nt: TGTGCCAACAGAGCTCGGGGTACCCAGCCCCAGCATTTT; j_gene: TRBJ1-5; v_gene: TRBV21-1; abundance: NA; d_gene: NA